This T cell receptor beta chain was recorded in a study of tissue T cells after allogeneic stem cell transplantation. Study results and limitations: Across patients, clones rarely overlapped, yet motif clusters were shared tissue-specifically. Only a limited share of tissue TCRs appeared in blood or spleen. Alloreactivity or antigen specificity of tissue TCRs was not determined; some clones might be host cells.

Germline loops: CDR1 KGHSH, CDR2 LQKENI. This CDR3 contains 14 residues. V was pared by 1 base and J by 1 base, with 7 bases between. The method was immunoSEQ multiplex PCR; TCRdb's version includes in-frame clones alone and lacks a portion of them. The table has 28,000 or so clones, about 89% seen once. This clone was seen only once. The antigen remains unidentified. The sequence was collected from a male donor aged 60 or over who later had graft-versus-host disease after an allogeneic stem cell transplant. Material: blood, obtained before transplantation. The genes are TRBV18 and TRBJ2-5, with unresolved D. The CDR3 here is CASSPLPAQETQYF. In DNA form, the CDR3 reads TGTGCCAGCTCACCACTTCCAGCCCAAGAGACCCAGTACTTC.